The 17 T cell receptor beta chains reported below all come from one sample, sequenced in a study of chemoradiotherapy in HPV16-positive cancers. The table came from immunoSEQ multiplex PCR; TCRdb's copy has only in-frame clones and leaves some out. Here the sample spans about 17,000 clones, roughly 90% being singletons. Sequenced material: blood, taken from a patient who underwent chemoradiotherapy. The receptors derive from a human donor with HPV-associated anogenital cancer.

V is TRBV15 and J is TRBJ1-1, with 9 bases that match TRBD1. Trimming cost V 4 bases and J 2 bases; bases outside gene matches: 11. This CDR3 contains 17 residues. Germline V lookup: CDR1 LNHNV, CDR2 YYDKDF (reference sequence). CDR3 DNA: TGTGCCACCAGCACAATCCGGGACAGGGCCAGTAACACTGAAGCTTTCTTT. It encodes CATSTIRDRASNTEAFF. Drawing the rest from reference TRBV15 and TRBJ1-1, the complete variable domain is DAMVIQNPRYQVTQFGKPVTLSCSQTLNHNVMYWYQQKSSQAPKLLFHYYDKDFNNEADTPDNFQSRRPNTSFCFLDIRSPGLGDTAMYLCATSTIRDRASNTEAFFGQGTRLTVV.

The V call is TRBV18, the J call TRBJ1-1; D possibly corresponds to TRBD1 (6 bases). The V and J ends lost 0 bases and 0 bases respectively, with 8 bases between them. Germline CDR1 and CDR2: KGHSH and LQKENI. The CDR3 consists of 15 residues. The CDR3 sequence: CASSPPAGVNTEAFF. The CDR3 DNA reads TGTGCCAGCTCACCACCGGCAGGGGTGAACACTGAAGCTTTCTTT.

This chain links TRBV4-3 with TRBJ1-3, with D possibly matching TRBD1 (6 bases). Trimming took 1 base from V and 2 from J, leaving 9 bases between them. Germline V gene lookup returns CDR1 LGHNA and CDR2 YSLEER. The CDR3 runs to 15 residues. The CDR3 protein is CASSQGRGTGNTIYF. Here the CDR3 DNA reads TGCGCCAGCAGCCAAGGCAGGGGTACTGGAAACACCATATATTTT.

This clone was seen a single time. This chain uses TRBV27 with TRBJ2-7; D ambiguous. Trimming stripped 3 bases from V and 0 bases from J, with 6 bases between. Germline V CDR1 and CDR2: MNHEY, SMNVEV (reference sequence). The CDR3 is 13 residues long. This CDR3 is CASSLSTSYEQYF. CDR3 nucleotides: TGTGCCAGCAGTTTGAGCACCTCCTACGAGCAGTACTTC.

This chain's CDR3 is CASSPAGMNTEAFF. The CDR3 region has the DNA TGTGCCAGCTCACCGGCAGGCATGAACACTGAAGCTTTCTTT. This sequence joins TRBV18 and TRBJ1-1; D not certain. Trimming took 3 bases from V and 0 from J, leaving 8 bases between them. Per the germline V gene, CDR1 is KGHSH and CDR2 is LQKENI. This CDR3 has 14 residues.

The V call is TRBV2, the J call TRBJ1-1; 7 bases match TRBD1. The V gene's germline CDR1 is SNHLY and CDR2 FYNNEI. V was clipped by 6 bases and J by 7 bases; unmatched bases: 14. This CDR3 has 15 residues. The DNA of the CDR3 is TGTGCCAGCAGCAGTATACAGGGGCAAGAGCTTGAAGCTTTCTTT. As protein: CASSSIQGQELEAFF.

The chain joins TRBV5-1 to TRBJ2-5; 12 bases are a match to TRBD2. V trimming: 0 bases; J trimming: 5 bases; junction bases outside the gene matches: 11. This CDR3 is 18 amino acids long. The V gene's germline CDR1 is SGHRS and CDR2 YFSETQ. In DNA form, the CDR3 reads TGCGCCAGCAGCTTGGCTAGCGGGGGGGCTACCCTCCGTGAGACCCAGTACTTC. Translating it yields CASSLASGGATLRETQYF.

V and J are TRBV5-6 and TRBJ1-1; unclear D gene. The CDR3 runs to 12 residues. Per the germline V gene, CDR1 is SGHDT and CDR2 is YYEEEE. Trimming cost V 0 bases and J 10 bases, with 10 bases left between them. The CDR3 protein is CASSLGTLIAFF. CDR3 DNA sequence: TGTGCCAGCAGCTTGGGGACCTTGATAGCTTTCTTT. Complete variable domain (other parts from reference TRBV5-6 and TRBJ1-1): DAGVTQSPTHLIKTRGQQVTLRCSPKSGHDTVSWYQQALGQGPQFIFQYYEEEERQRGNFPDRFSGHQFPNYSSELNVNALLLGDSALYLCASSLGTLIAFFGQGTRLTVV.

V usage is TRBV19 and J usage is TRBJ1-2; TRBD1 matches at 7 bases. The CDR3 runs 13 residues. Germline CDR1 and CDR2: LNHDA and SQIVND (reference sequence). The ends lost 3 bases at V and 10 bases at J; junction bases unmatched: 8. DNA for the CDR3: TGTGCCAGTAGTATTGGGACAGTCCCCACCTACACCTTC. It yields the protein CASSIGTVPTYTF.

This clone came up a few times. The chain links TRBV5-1 to TRBJ1-2, with unresolved D. Germline V gives CDR1 SGHRS, CDR2 YFSETQ. The CDR3 has 14 residues. The V end lost 2 bases, the J end lost 3 bases, and 11 bases lay between the germline ends. In nucleotides, the CDR3 is TGCGCCAGCAGCTTCGGCCCCAGCGACTATGGCTACACCTTC. Translating it yields CASSFGPSDYGYTF.

The rearrangement uses TRBV4-1 and TRBJ2-5; tentatively, D is TRBD1 or TRBD2 (5 bases each). Germline CDR1 MGHRA, CDR2 YSYEKL. CDR3 length: 13 amino acids. The V end was cut by 4 bases, the J end by 4 bases, with 10 bases between. The CDR3 loop is CASSRNGAETQYF. CDR3 DNA: TGCGCCAGCAGCCGCAACGGGGCAGAGACCCAGTACTTC.

V and J are TRBV25-1 and TRBJ2-6; maybe TRBD1 (5 bases). Trimming cost V 0 bases and J 0 bases, with 6 bases left between them. The germline V gene has CDR1 MGHDK and CDR2 SYGVNS. This CDR3 comprises 16 residues. CDR3 DNA: TGTGCCAGCAGTGAATATACAGGCTCTGGGGCCAACGTCCTGACTTTC. Protein product: CASSEYTGSGANVLTF.

The J gene is TRBJ1-4, the V gene TRBV5-6; D is undetermined. The germline V gene has CDR1 SGHDT and CDR2 YYEEEE. This CDR3 spans 17 amino acids. Trimming took off 4 bases at V and 3 bases at J, with 19 bases between the two ends. CDR3 loop: CASSQKRLGRSNEKLFF. CDR3 nucleotides: TGTGCCAGCAGCCAAAAGCGGCTGGGGAGGTCTAATGAAAAACTGTTTTTT.

The chain joins TRBV30 to TRBJ1-2; TRBD1 matches 7 bases. The CDR3 contains 18 residues. CDR1 and CDR2 from the germline V gene are GTSNPN and SVGIG (reference sequence). J gave up 5 bases and V 5 bases, and 23 bases lay outside the gene matches. Here the CDR3 reads CAWLKPGQLKLRTYGYTF. CDR3 nucleotides: TGTGCCTGGTTGAAACCGGGACAGCTCAAACTCCGGACATATGGCTACACCTTC.

This clone occurred a few times. DNA of the CDR3: TGTGCCAGGGGCCGGGACAGGGATTCACCCCTCCACTTT. Encoded protein: CARGRDRDSPLHF. The genes are TRBV2 and TRBJ1-6, with 9 bases lining up with TRBD1. This CDR3 is 13 amino acids long. J gave up 8 bases and V 9 bases, and 5 bases lay outside the gene matches. Germline CDR1 reads SNHLY; CDR2 reads FYNNEI. Supplemented by reference TRBV2 and TRBJ1-6, the full variable domain reads EPEVTQTPSHQVTQMGQEVILRCVPISNHLYFYWYRQILGQKVEFLVSFYNNEISEKSEIFDDQFSVERPDGSNFTLKIRSTKLEDSAMYFCARGRDRDSPLHFGNGTRLTVT.

J is TRBJ2-3 and V is TRBV7-2, with 11 positions matching TRBD2. The V gene's germline CDR1 is SGHTA and CDR2 FQGNSA. The CDR3 has 15 amino acids. With 1 base clipped from V and 9 bases from J, the junction kept 6 bases outside the gene matches. CDR3: CASSLELAGAGTQYF. CDR3 bases: TGTGCCAGCAGCTTAGAACTAGCGGGGGCAGGAACGCAGTATTTT.

The V gene is TRBV18, the J gene TRBJ1-6, with D unclear. Trimming removed 2 bases at V and 0 bases at J, with 2 bases between. The length of the CDR3 is 14 residues. Germline V gene data show CDR1 as KGHSH and CDR2 as LQKENI. CDR3: CASSPGSYNSPLHF. For the CDR3, the DNA is TGTGCCAGCTCACCAGGCTCCTATAATTCACCCCTCCACTTT.